Listed below are T cell receptor beta chains from one sample, sequenced in a study of control samples from healthy donors and cancer patients. TCRdb's copy holds only in-frame clones and misses some; the assay was immunoSEQ multiplex PCR. The table lists about 120,000 clones, about 93% of them singletons. The sequencing sample was made of PBMCs. The receptors were sampled from a man aged 45 to 65 with head and neck cancer. CDR3s include the opening cysteine and the closing phenylalanine or tryptophan. Each record gives: J gene, clone size, V gene, D gene, CDR3 DNA, CDR3 protein. D genes are given only for firm matches. Clone size is shown for a subset of rows, as once, few, many or a class of expanded clone.

J: TRBJ1-1
size: .
V: TRBV28
D: .
DNA: TGTGCCAGCAGGCAAGCCGGGACATGGGATGGCACTGAAGCTTTCTTT
CDR3: CASRQAGTWDGTEAFF

J: TRBJ1-6
size: .
V: TRBV11-3
D: TRBD1
DNA: TGTGCCAGCAGCTTAGATTACGGGACAGGCGATATCTCCTATAATTCACCCCTCCACTTT
CDR3: CASSLDYGTGDISYNSPLHF

J: TRBJ2-7
size: .
V: TRBV9
D: .
DNA: TGTGCCAGCAGCGTGTTACAGGGAGACGAGCAGTACTTC
CDR3: CASSVLQGDEQYF

J: TRBJ2-3
size: few
V: TRBV7-9
D: .
DNA: TGTGCCAGCAGCTTAGTTACGGGGACCACAGATACGCAGTATTTT
CDR3: CASSLVTGTTDTQYF

J: TRBJ1-4
size: .
V: TRBV5-1
D: .
DNA: TGCGCCAGCAGCTTGGGCTCCGGGACAACTGAAAAACTGTTTTTT
CDR3: CASSLGSGTTEKLFF

J: TRBJ1-2
size: .
V: TRBV11-1
D: .
DNA: TGTGCCAGCAGCCCAAGGCTTGGGTATAACTATGGCTACACCTTC
CDR3: CASSPRLGYNYGYTF

J: TRBJ1-4
size: .
V: TRBV2
D: .
DNA: TGTGCCAGCAGTCCCGGGACAAACGTTCTGGGGGAAAAACTGTTTTTT
CDR3: CASSPGTNVLGEKLFF

J: TRBJ1-5
size: few
V: TRBV19
D: .
DNA: TGTGCCAGTAAGGTCGGGGAACGGCCCCAGCATTTT
CDR3: CASKVGERPQHF

J: TRBJ2-1
size: .
V: TRBV27
D: .
DNA: TGTGCCAGCAGTGCGGGAAGGGAGCAGTTCTTC
CDR3: CASSAGREQFF

J: TRBJ2-3
size: .
V: TRBV30
D: TRBD2
DNA: TGTGCCTGGAGTGTTAAGCGGGGGACAGATACGCAGTATTTT
CDR3: CAWSVKRGTDTQYF

J: TRBJ1-4
size: once
V: TRBV6-6
D: .
DNA: TGTGCCAGCAGTTACGGGACGCCCGAAAAACTGTTTTTT
CDR3: CASSYGTPEKLFF

J: TRBJ2-1
size: .
V: TRBV18
D: TRBD1
DNA: TGTGCCAGCTCACCACGGACAGGCAAGAATGAGCAGTTCTTC
CDR3: CASSPRTGKNEQFF

J: TRBJ2-2
size: .
V: TRBV18
D: .
DNA: TGTGCCAGCTCCGAGGTGCGGGGGAACACCGGGGAGCTGTTTTTT
CDR3: CASSEVRGNTGELFF

J: TRBJ1-1
size: .
V: TRBV7-2
D: TRBD1
DNA: TGTGCCAGCAGCGACCTCCGGGACAGGGGGGGAGCTTTCTTT
CDR3: CASSDLRDRGGAFF

J: TRBJ1-4
size: .
V: TRBV5-6
D: .
DNA: TGTGCCAGCATACGACCACAGGGTGGGAAACTGTTTTTT
CDR3: CASIRPQGGKLFF

J: TRBJ1-1
size: .
V: TRBV28
D: TRBD1
DNA: TGTGCCAGCAGTACCGATGGACAGGACGGCACTGAAGCTTTCTTT
CDR3: CASSTDGQDGTEAFF

J: TRBJ1-1
size: .
V: TRBV18
D: .
DNA: TGTGCCAGCTCATTAGACTACAGGGTAGACACTGAAGCTTTCTTT
CDR3: CASSLDYRVDTEAFF

J: TRBJ2-5
size: .
V: TRBV3-1/TRBV3-2
D: .
DNA: TGTGCCAGCAGCCGAGAGACCCAGTACTTC
CDR3: CASSRETQYF

J: TRBJ2-5
size: .
V: TRBV19
D: TRBD1
DNA: TGTGCCACCACCGGACAGGGGGGAGAGACCCAGTACTTC
CDR3: CATTGQGGETQYF